The present TCR beta chain was sequenced within a study of shared T cell receptors in the human thymus (dated by TCRdb to about 2021). In the study overall: The study examined how the human thymus generates shared, self-reactive T-cell receptor alpha chains.

Comment on this clone: Its antigen remains unidentified. The junction departs from the called germline gene at one end, perhaps through a read error.

Library preparation used the immunoSEQ multiplex PCR assay. Not all clones reach the TCRdb copy of this immuneACCESS table, which keeps in-frame sequences only. Checked studies attribute under half of the gap to unresolved V genes and leave the rest unexplained. The sample table holds hundreds of thousands of clones, of which around nine tenths were seen once. The ten largest clones add up to around 0.0099% of the sample. These data are also associated with another study on human thymus T cells. The second study's paper adds: Donors were immunologically healthy infants undergoing open corrective cardiac surgery for congenital heart defects in Finland. Thymus tissue was collected as surgical resects that were removed during corrective cardiac surgery. Usage of V and J gene segments appeared to be biased in both the thymic and the peripheral blood repertoires. Highly overlapping thymic TCR repertoires among unrelated individuals were reported in the related research. The study described the TCR alpha and beta repertoires in under 10 infant thymus samples and four matching peripheral blood samples. The cohort included six male and a couple of female infants, with donor ages spanning 7 to 244 days. Thymocytes were freed from the tissue by mechanical means and kept at -70 degrees C as pellets of about 9-33 million cells. A QIAsymphony instrument was used to extract genomic DNA from frozen cell pellets. TCRB and TCRAD loci were amplified from a standardized quantity of quality-controlled genomic DNA using the immunoSEQ multiplex PCR assay. The amplicons covered the V(D)J region and were long enough to include the CDR3 and to identify the V and J genes. The amplicons were sequenced on an Illumina platform via the commercial immunoSEQ service. Primer bias and sequencing errors were corrected as previously described, and TCRAD and TCRB definitions were based on the IMGT database. immunoSEQ Analyzer 3.0 and VDJTools were used for repertoire analysis, which covered basic statistics, V/J segment usage, diversity estimates, rarefaction and pairwise overlap. To estimate diversity, the Chao1, ChaoE, Efron-Thisted, Shannon and inverse Simpson indices were applied, and diversity was also estimated on datasets down-sampled to the smallest sample. Repertoire overlap was assessed by strict matching of CDR3 nucleotide sequence, V gene and J gene, and clustering was done by Jaccard-based multidimensional scaling. On average, thymus samples yielded 650,000 to 1,000,000 unique TCRB clonotypes, whereas blood samples yielded around 88,000.

The material sequenced was thymocytes. The source of this sequence is a boy under three years old with a congenital heart defect. Donor details come from another sample of the same person, matched by shared clones.

The CDR3 reads CASSLTSVIAGGSGSYNEQFF. The sequence in DNA is TGTGCTAGCAGCTTAACGTCGGTGATAGCGGGAGGGTCGGGGTCCTACAATGAGCAGTTCTTC. The sequence links TRBV7-7 to TRBJ2-1; TRBD2 lines up with 11 middle nucleotides. Via the germline V gene (reference sequence), CDR1 is SSHAT and CDR2 FNYEAQ. The CDR3 goes from the cysteine to the phenylalanine over 21 residues. Solely the CDR3 DNA is kept, with 63 bases framed from the first base.